The TCR beta chain under discussion was sequenced for a study of T cell changes during pregnancy in multiple sclerosis. Trimming removed 2 bases from V and 5 bases from J; junction bases left unmatched: 7. There are 15 residues in the CDR3. Germline V gives CDR1 SGHTA, CDR2 FQGNSA. Libraries were prepared by immunoSEQ multiplex PCR; TCRdb keeps only in-frame clonotypes and omits some of them. The sample lists tens of thousands of clones, around 88% occurring once. The sequencing here drew on CD4+ T cells from peripheral blood mononuclear cells, taken in the first trimester of pregnancy. This sequence joins TRBV7-2 and TRBJ2-5; TRBD2 matches 8 bases. The TCR sequence derives from a female donor in good health, enrolled as a control in a pregnancy study. In DNA form, the CDR3 reads TGTGCCAGCAGCTTAAACGGGGGGGCCGGGGAGACCCAGTACTTC. Its translation is CASSLNGGAGETQYF.